This entry features one TCR beta chain sequence. Antigen specificity is unknown. The record originates from a study of T cell responses to AZD1222 COVID-19 vaccine. Study observations and caveats: Only a handful of individuals given AZD1222 were seropositive at baseline. Across the whole spike, CD4 TCRs peaked at regions 160-218 and 743-854. White British donors predominated, females outnumbered males, and clonal diversity was possibly underestimated. Two AZD1222 administrations were followed by greater Spike-specific TCR breadth and depth.

V lost 6 bases and J 11 bases, leaving 22 bases between the germline ends. The CDR3 extends over 14 amino acids. The germline V gene encodes CDR1 MDHEN and CDR2 SYDVKM. The method was immunoSEQ multiplex PCR; TCRdb's version includes in-frame clones alone and lacks a portion of them. This table has around 150,000 clones, roughly 90% appearing once. This sequence originates from an adult who received the AZD1222 COVID-19 vaccine. The chain couples TRBV28 to TRBJ1-1; no clear D. The source material was peripheral blood, sampled 28 days after the second AZD1222 dose. The CDR3 region has the DNA TGTGCCAGCAGCCACAGTGGCGTCGATCGTCGGGCTTTCTTT. This codes for CASSHSGVDRRAFF.